The clone carrying this T cell receptor (beta chain) was counted only a few times. Its target is not known. Trimming shortened V by 7 bases and J by 0 bases, and 10 bases separated the two germline ends. Germline V gene lookup returns CDR1 LNHDA and CDR2 SQIVND (reference sequence). The CDR3 contains 14 residues. The data belong to a study of T cell repertoires in cytomegalovirus infection. About the research overall: CMV infection together with matching HLA type was indicated by public TCR beta signatures.

From the reads, TCRdb called clonotypes with MiXCR, one entry per CDR3 protein. The sample includes about 920,000 distinct CDR3 sequences, approximately 33% of them seen just once. The chain carries TRBV19 and TRBJ1-3; D gene ambiguous. Sequencing was performed on cultured CD8+ T cells from PBMCs, taken from culture after CMV antigen stimulation. This receptor was obtained from a human donor in good health (CMV status not recorded). Some clones in this sample may be carry-over from other donors' samples. The CDR3: CASTPGSSGNTIYF. CDR3 DNA sequence: TGTGCCAGTACCCCGGGGAGCTCTGGAAACACCATATATTTT.